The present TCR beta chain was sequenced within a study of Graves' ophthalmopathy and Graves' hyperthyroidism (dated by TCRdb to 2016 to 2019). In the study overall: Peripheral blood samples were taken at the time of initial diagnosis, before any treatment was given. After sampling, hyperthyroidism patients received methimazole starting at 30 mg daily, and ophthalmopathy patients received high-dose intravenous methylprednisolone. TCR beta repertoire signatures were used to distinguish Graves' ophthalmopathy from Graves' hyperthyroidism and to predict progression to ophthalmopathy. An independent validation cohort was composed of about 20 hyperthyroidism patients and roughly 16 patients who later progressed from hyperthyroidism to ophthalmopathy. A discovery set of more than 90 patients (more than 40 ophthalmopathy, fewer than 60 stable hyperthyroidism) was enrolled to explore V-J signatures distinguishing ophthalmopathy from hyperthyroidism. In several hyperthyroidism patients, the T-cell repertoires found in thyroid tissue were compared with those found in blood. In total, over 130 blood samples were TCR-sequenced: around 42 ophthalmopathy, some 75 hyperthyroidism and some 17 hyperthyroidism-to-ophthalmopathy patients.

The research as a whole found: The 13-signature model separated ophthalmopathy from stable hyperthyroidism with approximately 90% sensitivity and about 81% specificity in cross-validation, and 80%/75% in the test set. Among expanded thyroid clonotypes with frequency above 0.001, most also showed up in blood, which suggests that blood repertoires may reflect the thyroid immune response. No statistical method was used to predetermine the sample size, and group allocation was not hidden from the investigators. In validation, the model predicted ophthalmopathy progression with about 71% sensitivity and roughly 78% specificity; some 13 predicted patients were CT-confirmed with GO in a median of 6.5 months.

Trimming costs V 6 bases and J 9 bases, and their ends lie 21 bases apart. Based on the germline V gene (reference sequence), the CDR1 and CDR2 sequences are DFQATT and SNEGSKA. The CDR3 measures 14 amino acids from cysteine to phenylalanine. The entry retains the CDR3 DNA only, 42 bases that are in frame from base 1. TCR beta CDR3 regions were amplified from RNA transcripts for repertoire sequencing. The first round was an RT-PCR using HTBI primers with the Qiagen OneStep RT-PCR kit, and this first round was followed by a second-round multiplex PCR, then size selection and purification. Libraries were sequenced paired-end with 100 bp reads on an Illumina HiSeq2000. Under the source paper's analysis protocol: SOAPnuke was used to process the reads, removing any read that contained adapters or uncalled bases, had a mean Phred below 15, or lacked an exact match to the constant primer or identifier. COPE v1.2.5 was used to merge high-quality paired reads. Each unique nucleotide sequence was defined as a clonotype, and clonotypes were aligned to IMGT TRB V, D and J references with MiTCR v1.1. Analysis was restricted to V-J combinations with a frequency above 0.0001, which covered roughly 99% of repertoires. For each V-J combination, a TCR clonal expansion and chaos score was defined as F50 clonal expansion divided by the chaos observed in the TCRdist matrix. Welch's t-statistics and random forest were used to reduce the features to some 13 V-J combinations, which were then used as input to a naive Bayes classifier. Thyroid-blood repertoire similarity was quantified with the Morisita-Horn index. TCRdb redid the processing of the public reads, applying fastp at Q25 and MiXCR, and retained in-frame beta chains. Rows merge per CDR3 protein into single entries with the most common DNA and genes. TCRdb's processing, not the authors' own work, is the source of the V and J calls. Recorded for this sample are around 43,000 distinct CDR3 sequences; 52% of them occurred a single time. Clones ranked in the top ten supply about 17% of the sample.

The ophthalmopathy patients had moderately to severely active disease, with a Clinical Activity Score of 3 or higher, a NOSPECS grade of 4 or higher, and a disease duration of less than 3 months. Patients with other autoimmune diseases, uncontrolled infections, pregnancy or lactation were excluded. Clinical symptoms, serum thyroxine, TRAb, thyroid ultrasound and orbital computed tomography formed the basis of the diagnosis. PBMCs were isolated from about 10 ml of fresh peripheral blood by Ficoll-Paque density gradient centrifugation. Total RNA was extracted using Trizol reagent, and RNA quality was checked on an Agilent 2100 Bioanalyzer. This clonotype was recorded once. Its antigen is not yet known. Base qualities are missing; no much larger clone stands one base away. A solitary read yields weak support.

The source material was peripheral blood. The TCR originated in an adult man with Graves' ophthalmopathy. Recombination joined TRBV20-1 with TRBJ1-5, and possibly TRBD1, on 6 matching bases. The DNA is TGCAGTGCAAGTCCGGGACAAAGTGATCGGCCCCAGCATTTT. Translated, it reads CSASPGQSDRPQHF.